This T cell receptor beta chain appears in the sequencing data of a study of cytomegalovirus exposure and HLA in healthy donors (dated by TCRdb to about 2017). General notes on the study: In an earlier analysis of 550 to 750 of the donors, 276 Gb of sequence data and some 120 million unique TCR beta sequences from about 179 million T cells were reported. An early release covering roughly 600 HLA-typed donors comprised roughly 300 gigabases of sequencing data and some 79 million unique TCR sequences. Among the approximately 400 genotyped donors, more than 70% belonged to the genetic ancestry cluster associated with self-reported Caucasian donors. The aim of the study was to test whether cataloging public T cell receptors could identify signatures of past pathogen exposure. The study used immunosequencing to profile the T cell repertoires of approximately 640 subjects and linked those repertoires to cytomegalovirus serostatus. In addition to the first cohort of several hundred subjects, a separate validation cohort of under 150 different subjects was used. High-throughput TCR immunosequencing, statistical association of individual TCRs with disease status, and machine learning were combined to predict cytomegalovirus infection status. In a later analysis, previously published TCR beta repertoires from 666 donors were re-analyzed and high-resolution HLA genotyping was added so that TCR occurrence patterns could be studied. The later analysis used no new phenotypic data to find candidate immune exposures, relying instead on TCR beta sequences and their occurrence across donors. An earlier analysis of approximately 580 of the donors used high-throughput TCR beta sequencing to judge whether each TCR beta V gene segment behaved as functional or pseudogenic. Donor age, sex, ethnicity and CMV serostatus were collected together with the repertoire data. A later genetic analysis took genome-wide SNP genotypes for about 65% of the 666 donors and used that subset as a discovery cohort. Every discovery cohort repertoire had been produced on one sequencing platform. Both class I and class II loci were covered by HLA typing, at four-digit resolution. The number of typed donors differed by locus: roughly 620-630 for A, B, C, DRB1 and DQB1; 522 for DQA1; some 610 for DPA1; and around 470 for DPB1. Four to six DR-DQ haplotypes were handled as single units for association and clustering, since linkage in the cohort was strong. Among some 410 genotyped donors of the cohort, an average of roughly 230,000 unique TCR beta nucleotide sequences was sequenced per donor, of which 15% to 20% were non-productive. What the work shows at the level of the full study, not this receptor alone: Specific HLA alleles were associated with 18,000 or so TCR beta sequences at a false discovery rate of 0.05 in a later analysis. Because some donors lacked HLA typing at each locus, the association tests relied only on the typed subset. Assigning TCR associations to individual alleles was difficult when HLA alleles, especially DR and DQ, strongly co-occurred. The authors suggested that the approach could potentially be extended to other disease states and immunological phenotypes. Because counts were too low, about 17 rarely observed V segments, including chromosome 9 orphons, were excluded from the earlier analysis of roughly 580 of the donors. In vitro tests confirmed that a few of the cytomegalovirus-associated TCR beta chains recognize cytomegalovirus antigens. According to a later analysis, TCR association rates differed among HLA loci, with DRB1 alleles showing the most associated TCRs and HLA-C alleles showing the fewest. V-gene and J-gene trimming of TCR beta chains was associated with a missense DCLRE1C variant in a later genetic analysis, and the association was replicated in an independent cohort. The study gave a list of around 170 TCR beta chains associated with cytomegalovirus. According to a later genetic analysis, donors in an Asian-associated ancestry cluster had fewer N-insertions in productive TCRs than the approximately 650-donor mean. A later analysis found that HLA-associated TCR beta chains were more clonally expanded and had lower generation probabilities than equally common non-associated chains. Linkage disequilibrium might explain the correlated functional status among segregating V segments, but an unknown experimental factor could not be ruled out. Only TCR beta chains were sequenced in this cohort, and the absence of alpha or paired-chain data limited detectable features. Broadly in line with IMGT annotations, most TCR beta V segments showed up in productive rearrangements about 87% or about 30% of the time in an earlier analysis of 587 of the donors. According to a later analysis, most CMV-associated TCR beta chains appeared to be HLA-restricted, and the HLA associations seemed to be driven largely by CMV exposure. Presence/absence analyses assumed roughly uniform sequencing depth across donors, an assumption that may not hold. In both the original and validation cohorts, the classifier was reported to diagnose cytomegalovirus status with high specificity and sensitivity. The sequencing pipeline was judged likely to have produced a cluster of highly shared sequence variants as a technical artifact. A further reported finding was that TCR beta sequences accurately predicted the HLA-A and HLA-B alleles for most subjects in the first cohort. Immune exposure information for the cohort was limited to CMV serostatus. Several of the top co-occurrence clusters appeared to be linked to parvovirus B19, influenza, CMV and Epstein-Barr virus, according to a later analysis. Most TCR sequences were seen in very few donors, while some public TCRs were found in many individuals. Some IMGT-functional V segments, including TRBV6-2 and TRBV6-3, could not be distinguished by the 87-base-pair reads and were therefore excluded.

The CDR3 measures 17 amino acids from cysteine to phenylalanine. Only the CDR3 DNA stays, 51 bases, in frame from base 1. V lost 0 bases and J lost 2 bases; the stretch between them is 17 bases long. For CDR1 and CDR2, the germline V gene lists SGDLS and YYNGEE. The cohort was made up of roughly 670 healthy bone marrow donors. At the time of sampling, every cohort member was nominally healthy, though immune exposures that went unrecorded were likely present. The donor was CMV seropositive and was included in the group of 270 or so seropositive cohort members. A peripheral blood sample was provided by each donor, and peripheral blood mononuclear cells were used for TCR beta sequencing. The Qiagen DNeasy Blood Extraction Kit was used to extract genomic DNA from the blood cell samples. Library preparation used the immunoSEQ multiplex PCR assay. The multiplex PCR relied on a mix of 60 forward primers for TCR Vbeta segments and 13 reverse primers for TCR Jbeta segments. Amplification of the CDR3 region of rearranged TCR beta genes was performed with a multiplex PCR assay on genomic DNA. Amplified TCR beta libraries were sequenced as 87-base-pair reads on the Illumina HiSeq System. On the authors' methods: Across the 600 to 700 repertoires, a later analysis counted some 81 million unique TCR beta chains, 8.5 million to 12 million of which were shared by at least two donors. A nearest-neighbor algorithm error-corrected the raw reads and collapsed the reads into unique sequences, merging closely related sequences to remove PCR and sequencing errors. V, D and J gene segments were assigned by aligning CDR3 sequences to IMGT reference sequences. For a sequence to be retained, at least a six-nucleotide match to both a V gene segment and a J gene segment was required. Rearrangements were called productive when the CDR3 lacked stop codons and stayed in frame with V and J; all others were non-productive. Following IMGT convention, CDR3 was defined as the stretch from the second conserved V-encoded cysteine to the conserved J-encoded phenylalanine. Sequences without an unambiguous match to a single V gene segment were excluded from the earlier analysis of about 600 of the donors. An earlier analysis of 550 to 650 of the donors classified V segments as functional when productive rearrangements were above 56.7% and as segregating when the standard deviation between donors was above 5%. A statistical classification framework was built for diagnosing cytomegalovirus status from the catalog of TCR beta chain sequences. A later analysis assigned V and J genes by comparing TCR nucleotide sequences with IMGT/GENE-DB human TR gene sequences. Using the TCRdist pipeline, a later analysis assigned CDR3 sequences along with most-parsimonious VDJ recombination scenarios. A later analysis defined each TCR beta chain by its CDR3 amino acid sequence plus V-gene family, and excluded reads lacking a unique V-gene family. In a later analysis, some 600 highly shared, low-generation-probability nucleotide sequences were removed to address suspected cross-contamination and a sequencing artifact. In a later analysis, a clonal expansion index was calculated for each public chain from normalized within-repertoire ranks of inferred template counts. In a later analysis, generation probabilities were computed using a VDJ recombination model fitted to out-of-frame rearrangements, and the results were checked against IGoR. A later analysis scored TCR-TCR, TCR-HLA and TCR-CMV co-occurrence with hypergeometric tests, applying a repertoire-size bias correction to TCR pairs. To estimate false discovery rates, a later analysis permuted the HLA or CMV assignments 20 times. In a later analysis, co-occurring TCRs were grouped with DBSCAN, and TCRdist sequence similarity was added when clustering was performed within HLA-allele-positive subsets. Repertoires with fewer than 30,000 or more than 120,000 public chains, plus five repertoires with anomalous nucleotide sharing, were excluded from co-occurrence clustering. In TCRdb, the immuneACCESS table is reduced to in-frame sequences with V and J assigned. These tables do not hold every clone; where another copy was compared, an unresolved V gene accounts for under half, and the others remain unexplained. V and J calls and clone size are copied from that table; D and trimming were computed from the DNA. This sample gives 100,000 to 150,000 clones in total; about 10% of them show up just once. 5.5% to 8% of the sample lies in the top ten.

Note on this clone: It lacks a known antigen. Base qualities are not at hand, and no much larger clone is one base apart.

This sequence originates from a woman between 40 and 50 years old in good health and CMV-seropositive. Recombination linked TRBV9 to TRBJ1-1; no D gene is confidently identified. The sequencing sample was made of PBMCs. The CDR3 protein sequence reads: CASSVDPLEGFNTEAFF. The DNA is TGTGCCAGCAGCGTAGACCCCCTTGAGGGTTTTAACACTGAAGCTTTCTTT.